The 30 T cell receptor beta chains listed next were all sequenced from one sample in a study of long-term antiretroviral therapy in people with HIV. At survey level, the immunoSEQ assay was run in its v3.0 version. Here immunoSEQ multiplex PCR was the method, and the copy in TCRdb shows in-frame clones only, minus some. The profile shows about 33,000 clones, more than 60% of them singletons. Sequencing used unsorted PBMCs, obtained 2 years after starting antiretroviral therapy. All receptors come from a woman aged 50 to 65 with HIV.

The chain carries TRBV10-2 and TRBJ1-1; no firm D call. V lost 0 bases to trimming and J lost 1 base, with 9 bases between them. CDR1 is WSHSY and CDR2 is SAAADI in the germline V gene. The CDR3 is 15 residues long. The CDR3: CASSESSVWNTEAFF. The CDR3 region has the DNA TGCGCCAGCAGTGAGTCGAGTGTTTGGAACACTGAAGCTTTCTTT.

This chain's CDR3 is CASSPGAANYGYTF. For the CDR3, the DNA is TGCGCCAGCAGCCCCGGGGCCGCTAACTATGGCTACACCTTC. The V call is TRBV4-1, the J call TRBJ1-2; D might be TRBD1 (5 bases). From germline, CDR1 is MGHRA and CDR2 YSYEKL. V was shortened by 4 bases and J by 0 bases, with 9 bases between the two germline ends. This CDR3 is built from 14 residues.

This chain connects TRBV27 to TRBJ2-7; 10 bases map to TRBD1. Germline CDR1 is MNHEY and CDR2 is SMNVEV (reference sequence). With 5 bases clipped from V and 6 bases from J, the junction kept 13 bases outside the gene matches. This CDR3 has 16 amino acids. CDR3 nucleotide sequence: TGTGCCAGCAGTCCGAGGACAGGGGGAAGGGACCCCGAGCAGTACGTC. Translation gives CASSPRTGGRDPEQYV.

The CDR3 nucleotides read TGTGCCAGCAAAAGGGGAGGACCTTGGGGTGAAGCTTTCTTT. Translated, it gives CASKRGGPWGEAFF. V usage is TRBV27 and J usage is TRBJ1-1, with a weak D call TRBD1 (5 bases). This CDR3 is built from 14 residues. Between the trimmed V and J ends, which lost 7 bases and 7 bases, there was a span of 19 bases. Germline CDR1 and CDR2: MNHEY and SMNVEV (reference sequence).

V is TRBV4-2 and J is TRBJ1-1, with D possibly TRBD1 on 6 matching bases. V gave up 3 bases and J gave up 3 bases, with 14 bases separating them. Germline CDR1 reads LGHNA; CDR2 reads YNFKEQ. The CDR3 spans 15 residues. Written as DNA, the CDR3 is TGTGCCAGCAGCCAGGTGGCAGGGGCGGACACTGAAGCTTTCTTT. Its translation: CASSQVAGADTEAFF.

The CDR3 is CASSIVAGAYNEQFF. In DNA, the CDR3 is TGTGCCAGTAGTATAGTAGCGGGGGCCTACAATGAGCAGTTCTTC. The chain uses TRBV19 and TRBJ2-1, with 9 bases matching TRBD2. After removal of 1 base from V and 2 bases from J, the junction contained 0 bases not matched to a gene. There are 15 residues in the CDR3. The germline V gene encodes CDR1 LNHDA and CDR2 SQIVND (reference sequence).

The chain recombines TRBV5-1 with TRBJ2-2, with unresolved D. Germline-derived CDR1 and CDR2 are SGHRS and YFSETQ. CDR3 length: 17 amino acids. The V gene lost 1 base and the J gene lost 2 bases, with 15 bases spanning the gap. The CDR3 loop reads CASSLLSPNPNTGELFF. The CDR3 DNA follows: TGCGCCAGCAGCTTGCTCAGTCCCAATCCCAACACCGGGGAGCTGTTTTTT.

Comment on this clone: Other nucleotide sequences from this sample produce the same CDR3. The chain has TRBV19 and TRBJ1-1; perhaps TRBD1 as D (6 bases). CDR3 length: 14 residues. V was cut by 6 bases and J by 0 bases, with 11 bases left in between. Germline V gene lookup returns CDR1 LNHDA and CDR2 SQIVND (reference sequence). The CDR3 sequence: CASRDSAMNTEAFF. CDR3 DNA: TGTGCCAGTAGGGACAGTGCTATGAACACTGAAGCTTTCTTT.

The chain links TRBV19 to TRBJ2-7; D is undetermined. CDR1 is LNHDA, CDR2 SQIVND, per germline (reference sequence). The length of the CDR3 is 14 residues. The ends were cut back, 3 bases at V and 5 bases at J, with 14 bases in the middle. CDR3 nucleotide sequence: TGTGCCAGTAGTATTCCTGGGATTAGTGACGAGCAGTACTTC. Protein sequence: CASSIPGISDEQYF.

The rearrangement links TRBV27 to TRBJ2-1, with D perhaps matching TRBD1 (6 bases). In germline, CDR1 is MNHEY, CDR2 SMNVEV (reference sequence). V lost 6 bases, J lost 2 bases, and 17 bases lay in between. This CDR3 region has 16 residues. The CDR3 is CASSSTGSITYNEQFF. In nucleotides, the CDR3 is TGTGCCAGCAGCTCTACAGGGTCCATTACCTACAATGAGCAGTTCTTC.

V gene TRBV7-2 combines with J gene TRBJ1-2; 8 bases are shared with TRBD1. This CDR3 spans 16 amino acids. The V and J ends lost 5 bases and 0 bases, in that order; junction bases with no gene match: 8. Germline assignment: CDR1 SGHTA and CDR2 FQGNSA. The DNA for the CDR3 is TGTGCCAGCAGCCTCGGGACAGGATTAGCTAACTATGGCTACACCTTC. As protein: CASSLGTGLANYGYTF.

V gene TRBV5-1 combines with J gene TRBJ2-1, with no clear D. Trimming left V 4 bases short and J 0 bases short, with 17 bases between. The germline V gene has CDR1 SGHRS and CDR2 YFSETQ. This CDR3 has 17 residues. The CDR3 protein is CASSPTPTTVSYNEQFF. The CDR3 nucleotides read TGCGCCAGCAGCCCAACCCCTACGACGGTCTCCTACAATGAGCAGTTCTTC.

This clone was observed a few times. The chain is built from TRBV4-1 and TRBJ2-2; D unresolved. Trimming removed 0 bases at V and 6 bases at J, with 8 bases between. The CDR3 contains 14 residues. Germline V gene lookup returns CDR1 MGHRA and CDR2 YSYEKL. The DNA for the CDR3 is TGCGCCAGCAGCCAAGAAGGTTTGGCCGGGGAGCTGTTTTTT. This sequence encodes CASSQEGLAGELFF.

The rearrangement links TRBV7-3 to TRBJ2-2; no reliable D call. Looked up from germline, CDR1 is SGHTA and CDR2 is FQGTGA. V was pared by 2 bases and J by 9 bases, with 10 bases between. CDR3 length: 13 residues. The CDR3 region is CASSLGPLWELFF. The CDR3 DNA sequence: TGTGCCAGCAGCTTAGGGCCCTTGTGGGAGCTGTTTTTT.

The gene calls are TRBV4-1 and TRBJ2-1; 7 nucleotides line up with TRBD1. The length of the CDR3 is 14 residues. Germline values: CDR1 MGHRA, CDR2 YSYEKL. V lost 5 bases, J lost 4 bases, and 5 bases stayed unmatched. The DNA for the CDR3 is TGCGCCAGCAGCGACGACAGGGATTACAATGAGCAGTTCTTC. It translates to CASSDDRDYNEQFF.

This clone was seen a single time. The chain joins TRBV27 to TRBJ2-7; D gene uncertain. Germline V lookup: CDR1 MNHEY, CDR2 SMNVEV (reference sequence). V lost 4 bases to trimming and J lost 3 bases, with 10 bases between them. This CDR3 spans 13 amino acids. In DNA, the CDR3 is TGTGCCAGCAGTTCGCAGGTGGGCTACGAGCAGTACTTC. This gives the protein CASSSQVGYEQYF.

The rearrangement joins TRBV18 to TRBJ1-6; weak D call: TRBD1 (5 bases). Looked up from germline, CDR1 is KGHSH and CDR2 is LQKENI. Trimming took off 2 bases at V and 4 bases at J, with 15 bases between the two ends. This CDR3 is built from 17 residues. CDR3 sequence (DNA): TGTGCCAGCTCACCATTCGAGGGGCTCTCGTATAATTCACCCCTCCACTTT. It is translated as CASSPFEGLSYNSPLHF.

CDR3 sequence reads: CASRRPGEGNQPQHF. The CDR3 DNA reads TGTGCCAGCAGGAGGCCAGGGGAGGGCAATCAGCCCCAGCATTTT. V usage is TRBV2 and J usage is TRBJ1-5; TRBD1 might be the D (6 bases). Germline CDR1 and CDR2: SNHLY and FYNNEI. The CDR3 has 15 residues. V was trimmed by 6 bases and J by 2 bases, leaving 14 bases between them.

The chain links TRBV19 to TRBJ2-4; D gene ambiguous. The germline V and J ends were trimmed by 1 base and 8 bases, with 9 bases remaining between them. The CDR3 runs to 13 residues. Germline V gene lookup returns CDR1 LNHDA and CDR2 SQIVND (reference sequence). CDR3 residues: CASSIGLSDIQYF. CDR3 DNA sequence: TGTGCCAGTAGTATAGGGCTATCAGACATTCAGTACTTC.

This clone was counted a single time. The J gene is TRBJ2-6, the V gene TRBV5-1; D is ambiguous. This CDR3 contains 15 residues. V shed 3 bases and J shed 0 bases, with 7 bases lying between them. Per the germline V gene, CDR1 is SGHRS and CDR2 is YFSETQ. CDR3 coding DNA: TGCGCCAGCAGCTCACCGGGCTCTGGGGCCAACGTCCTGACTTTC. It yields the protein CASSSPGSGANVLTF.

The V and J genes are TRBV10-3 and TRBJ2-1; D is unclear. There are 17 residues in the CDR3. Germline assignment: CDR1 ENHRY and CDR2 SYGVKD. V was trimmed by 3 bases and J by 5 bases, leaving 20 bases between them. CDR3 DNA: TGTGCCATCAGTGACCTCGGCGCCGGGTCTTTCAACAATGAGCAGTTCTTC. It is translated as CAISDLGAGSFNNEQFF.

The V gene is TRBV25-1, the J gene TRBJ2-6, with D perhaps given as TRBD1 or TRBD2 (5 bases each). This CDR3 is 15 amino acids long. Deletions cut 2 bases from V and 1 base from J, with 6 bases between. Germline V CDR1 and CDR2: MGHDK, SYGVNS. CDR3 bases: TGTGCCAGCAGTGAAGGGGGATCTGGGGCCAACGTCCTGACTTTC. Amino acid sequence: CASSEGGSGANVLTF.

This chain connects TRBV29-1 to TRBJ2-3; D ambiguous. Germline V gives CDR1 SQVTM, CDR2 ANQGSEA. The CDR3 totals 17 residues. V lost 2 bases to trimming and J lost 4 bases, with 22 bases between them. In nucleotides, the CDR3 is TGCAGCGTTGAAATCGACATCACCAAGATAAACGCAGATACGCAGTATTTT. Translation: CSVEIDITKINADTQYF.

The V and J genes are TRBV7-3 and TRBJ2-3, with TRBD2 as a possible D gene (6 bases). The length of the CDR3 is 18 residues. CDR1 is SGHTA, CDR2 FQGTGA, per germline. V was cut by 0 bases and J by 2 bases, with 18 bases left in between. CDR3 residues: CASSLTPTPRGTTDTQYF. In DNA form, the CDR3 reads TGTGCCAGCAGCTTAACCCCGACGCCCCGGGGGACCACAGATACGCAGTATTTT.

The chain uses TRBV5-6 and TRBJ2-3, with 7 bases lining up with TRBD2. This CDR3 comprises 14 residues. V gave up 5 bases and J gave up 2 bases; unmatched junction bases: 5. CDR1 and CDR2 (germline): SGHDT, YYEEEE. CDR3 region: CASRGGTYTDTQYF. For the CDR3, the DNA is TGTGCCAGCAGGGGGGGGACTTACACAGATACGCAGTATTTT.

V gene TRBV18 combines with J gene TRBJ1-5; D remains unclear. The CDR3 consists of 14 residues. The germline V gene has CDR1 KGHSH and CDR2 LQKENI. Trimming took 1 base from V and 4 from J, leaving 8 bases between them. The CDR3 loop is CASSPRKENQPQHF. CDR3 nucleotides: TGTGCCAGCTCACCACGGAAGGAAAATCAGCCCCAGCATTTT.

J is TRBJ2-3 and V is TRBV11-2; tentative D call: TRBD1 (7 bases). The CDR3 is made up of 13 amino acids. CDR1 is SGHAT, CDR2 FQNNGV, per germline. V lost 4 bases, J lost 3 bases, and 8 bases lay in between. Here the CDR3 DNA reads TGTGCCAGCAGCTCAGGGGGGACAGATACGCAGTATTTT. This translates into CASSSGGTDTQYF.

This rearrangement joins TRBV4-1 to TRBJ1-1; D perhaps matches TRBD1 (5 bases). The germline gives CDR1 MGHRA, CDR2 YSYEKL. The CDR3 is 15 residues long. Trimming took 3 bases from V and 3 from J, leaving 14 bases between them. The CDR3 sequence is CASSQTPDTYTEAFF. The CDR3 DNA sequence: TGCGCCAGCAGCCAGACTCCGGACACTTACACTGAAGCTTTCTTT.

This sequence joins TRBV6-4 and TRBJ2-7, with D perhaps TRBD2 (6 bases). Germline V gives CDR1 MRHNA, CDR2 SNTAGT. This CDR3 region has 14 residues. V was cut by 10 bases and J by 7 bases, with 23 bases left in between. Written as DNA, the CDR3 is TGTGCCAAAAGAGGGGAACTAGCCTCGGAGGAGCAGTACGTC. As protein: CAKRGELASEEQYV.

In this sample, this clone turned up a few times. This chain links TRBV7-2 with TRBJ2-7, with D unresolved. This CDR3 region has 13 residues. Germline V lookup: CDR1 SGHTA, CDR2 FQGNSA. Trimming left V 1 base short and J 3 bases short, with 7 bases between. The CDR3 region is CASSLVVGYEQYF. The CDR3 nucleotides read TGTGCCAGCAGCTTAGTAGTTGGCTACGAGCAGTACTTC.